This paragraph reports one T cell receptor beta chain. What it recognizes is unknown. Trimming at V came to 9 bases and at J to 2 bases, leaving 5 bases not matched to a gene. The CDR3 has 13 residues. The germline gives CDR1 SNHLY, CDR2 FYNNEI. Library preparation (for TCRbeta) was performed with unique molecular identifiers. TCRdb recomputed calls from the PCR reads with MiXCR, one row per CDR3 protein. The repertoire holds about 900,000 distinct CDR3 sequences, with about 30% as singletons. This sample was taken from a study of T-cell reconstitution after alpha-beta-depleted transplantation in children. Findings and caveats of the study: Some patients' high day-60 TCRbeta diversity was attributed to recipient cells surviving conditioning. By one year post-transplant, T-cell counts and diversity largely arose from T cells that were newly produced. Roughly two months post-transplant, alpha-beta T cells reportedly originated from several hundred graft clones that had expanded.

The TCR sequence derives from a boy under three years old who had a stem cell transplant for SCID, so the T cells may come from the graft donor. The chain carries TRBV2 and TRBJ2-5, with 8 bases that match TRBD1. The sample in question was PBMCs, mostly from graft donor cells, obtained 360 days after TCRalphabeta/CD19-depleted stem cell transplant. The DNA of the CDR3 is TGTGCCAGTTCGGGACAGGCACAAGAGACCCAGTACTTC. It specifies CASSGQAQETQYF.